Sequencing of this T cell receptor (beta chain) was carried out in a study of T cells expressing NK-cell markers (dated by TCRdb to the early 2020s). About the investigation overall: Three sorted T-cell subsets (CD3+CD56+NKG2C+, CD3+CD56+NKG2C- and CD3+CD56-NKG2C+) from under 10 donors had their TCR beta-chain repertoires profiled. Seven of the eight sequenced donors were HCMV-seropositive and one was HCMV-seronegative. The eight sequenced donors were randomly selected healthy volunteers, three men and five women. The libraries were sequenced on Illumina HiSeq 2000/2500, MiSeq or NextSeq, producing 2 x 150 bp reads.

HCMV-specific IgG was detected in serum with a commercial ELISA kit to determine HCMV serostatus. Ficoll density gradient centrifugation was used to isolate peripheral blood mononuclear cells from blood. Points the paper makes about the study in general: Those dominant clonotypes were again the most abundant among CD3+CD56-NKG2C+ cells in a handful of donors, at roughly 28.3-65%. Whether the expanded NKG2C-expressing T cell clones were specific for HCMV antigens was left unclear. In roughly 6 donors, the dominant CD3+CD56+NKG2C+ clonotypes ranked among the top 10 CD8+ clonotypes, making up about 1.0-7.5% of CD8+ T cells.

The data were produced on an Illumina HiSeq 2000. The TCR beta cDNA libraries were made using 5'RACE template switching, a step that added both a universal primer site and unique molecular identifiers. Priming for cDNA synthesis came from the TCR beta constant segment, and two successive PCR amplification steps followed. Processing in the source paper ran as follows. MIGEC was used to demultiplex reads and group reads by UMI, and MiTCR was used to assemble and quantify clonotypes. To remove erroneous sequences, TCR cDNA sequences were retained only when supported by two or more reads. The tcR package was used for downstream repertoire analysis, and clonotypes were matched across fractions by CDR3 nucleotide sequence plus V segment. VDJmatch was used to annotate antigen specificity against VDJdb, with one amino acid substitution in CDR3 allowed. TCRdb reprocessed the reads and lists each CDR3 protein sequence as a single entry, with no DNA. The V and J calls were not made by the authors but by TCRdb's processing. The sample table on file contains about 380,000 distinct CDR3 sequences. The leading ten clones occupy around 5% of the sample.

CDR1 and CDR2 are drawn from the germline V gene: KGHSH, LQKENI. CDR3 length: 17 amino acids, cysteine to phenylalanine. A DNA sequence was not provided. With regard to this clonotype: No cognate antigen has been identified for it.

The rearranged chain carries TRBV18 and TRBJ1-6; TCRdb indicates TRBD1, and absent DNA this call remains unverified. This sequence was found in a man aged 18 to 69 in good health. Specimen: blood T cells: a sorted CD56 or NKG2C T cell subset, CD4+ or CD8+ T cells, or bulk PBMC T cells (not recorded which). The CDR3 is CASSRSAPGQDNSPLHF.